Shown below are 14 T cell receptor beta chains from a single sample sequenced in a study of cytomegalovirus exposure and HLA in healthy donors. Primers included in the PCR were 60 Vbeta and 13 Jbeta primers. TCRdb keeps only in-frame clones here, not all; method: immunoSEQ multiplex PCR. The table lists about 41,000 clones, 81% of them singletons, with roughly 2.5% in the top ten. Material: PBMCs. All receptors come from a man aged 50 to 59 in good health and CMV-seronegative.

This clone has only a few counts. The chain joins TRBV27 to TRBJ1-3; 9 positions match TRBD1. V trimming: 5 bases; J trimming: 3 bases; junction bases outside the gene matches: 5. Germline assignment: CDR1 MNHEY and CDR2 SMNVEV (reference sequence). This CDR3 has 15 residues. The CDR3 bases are TGTGCCAGCAGTACACTGACAGGGGGTGGAAACACCATATATTTT. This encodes CASSTLTGGGNTIYF.

The CDR3 protein is CASGTGGMANEKLFF. In DNA form, the CDR3 reads TGTGCCAGCGGGACAGGGGGCATGGCTAATGAAAAACTGTTTTTT. The V and J genes are TRBV7-9 and TRBJ1-4; TRBD1 aligns across 12 bases. Trimming took 8 bases from V and 3 from J; bases not matched to a gene: 4. Germline CDR1 is SEHNR and CDR2 is FQNEAQ (reference sequence). The CDR3 has 15 residues.

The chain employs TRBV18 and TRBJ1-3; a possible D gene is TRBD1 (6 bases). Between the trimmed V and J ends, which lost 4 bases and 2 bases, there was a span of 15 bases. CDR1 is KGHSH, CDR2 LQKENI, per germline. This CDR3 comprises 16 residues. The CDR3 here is CASSRQQGGTGNTIYF. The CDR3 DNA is TGTGCCAGCTCACGCCAACAGGGAGGGACTGGAAACACCATATATTTT.

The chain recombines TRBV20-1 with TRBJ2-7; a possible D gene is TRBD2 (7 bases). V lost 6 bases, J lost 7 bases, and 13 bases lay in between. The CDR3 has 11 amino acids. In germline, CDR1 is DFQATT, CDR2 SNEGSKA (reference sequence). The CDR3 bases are TGCAGTGCCCCTGGGGGGGCGGAGCAGTACTTC. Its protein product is CSAPGGAEQYF.

CDR3: CSVEAGGEGYEQYF. CDR3 DNA sequence: TGCAGCGTTGAAGCGGGGGGCGAAGGGTACGAGCAGTACTTC. The rearrangement links TRBV29-1 to TRBJ2-5, with D perhaps TRBD2 (7 bases). The DNA end favors TRBJ2-7, so the J call may be wrong. Germline CDR1 SQVTM, CDR2 ANQGSEA. The CDR3 length is 14 residues.

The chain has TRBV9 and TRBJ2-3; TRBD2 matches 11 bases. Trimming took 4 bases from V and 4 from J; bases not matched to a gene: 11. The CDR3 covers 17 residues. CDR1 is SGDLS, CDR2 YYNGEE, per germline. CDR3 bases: TGTGCCAGCAGCCCGAGAGGGCTAGCGGGAGGCGCAGATACGCAGTATTTT. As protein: CASSPRGLAGGADTQYF.

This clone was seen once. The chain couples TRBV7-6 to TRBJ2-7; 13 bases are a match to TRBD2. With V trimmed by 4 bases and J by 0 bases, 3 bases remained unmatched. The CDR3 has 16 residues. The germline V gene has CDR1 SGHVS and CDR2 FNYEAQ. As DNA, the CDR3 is TGTGCCAGCAGCTCACTAGCGGGAGGGATCTCCTACGAGCAGTACTTC. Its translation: CASSSLAGGISYEQYF.

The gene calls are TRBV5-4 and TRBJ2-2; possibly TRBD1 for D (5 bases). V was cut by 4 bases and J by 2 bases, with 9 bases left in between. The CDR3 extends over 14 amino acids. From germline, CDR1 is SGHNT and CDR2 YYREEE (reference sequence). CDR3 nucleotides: TGTGCCAGCAGCCCCGGACAAAACACCGGGGAGCTGTTTTTT. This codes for CASSPGQNTGELFF.

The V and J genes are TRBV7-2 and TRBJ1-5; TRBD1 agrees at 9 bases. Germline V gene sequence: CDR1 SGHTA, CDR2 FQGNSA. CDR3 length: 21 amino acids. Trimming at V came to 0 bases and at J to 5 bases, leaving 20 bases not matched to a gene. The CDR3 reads CASSLAETGQGRIRLDQPQHF. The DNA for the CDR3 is TGTGCCAGCAGCTTAGCAGAGACTGGACAGGGGCGTATAAGATTAGATCAGCCCCAGCATTTT.

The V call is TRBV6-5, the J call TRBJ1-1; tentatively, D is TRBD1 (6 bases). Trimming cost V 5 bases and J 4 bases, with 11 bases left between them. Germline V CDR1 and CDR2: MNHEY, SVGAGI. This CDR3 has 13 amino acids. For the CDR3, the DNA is TGTGCCAGCAGTCACAGGGAAGGCACTGAAGCTTTCTTT. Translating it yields CASSHREGTEAFF.

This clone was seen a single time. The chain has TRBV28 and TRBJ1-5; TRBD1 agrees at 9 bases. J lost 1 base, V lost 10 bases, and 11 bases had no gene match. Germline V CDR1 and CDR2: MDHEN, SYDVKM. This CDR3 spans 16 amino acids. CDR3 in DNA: TGTGCCACGACGGGGACAGGGAGTAGAAGCAATCAGCCCCAGCATTTT. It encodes CATTGTGSRSNQPQHF.

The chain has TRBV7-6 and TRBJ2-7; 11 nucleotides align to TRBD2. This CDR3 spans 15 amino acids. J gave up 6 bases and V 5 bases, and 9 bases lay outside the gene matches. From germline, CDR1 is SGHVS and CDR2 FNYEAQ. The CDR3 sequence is CASSRTSGSLREQYF. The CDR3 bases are TGTGCCAGCAGCCGTACTAGCGGGAGCCTTCGCGAGCAGTACTTC.

The CDR3: CASSLSGGQGKRYGYTF. CDR3 nucleotides: TGCGCCAGCAGCTTGTCAGGGGGGCAGGGGAAAAGATATGGCTACACCTTC. The rearrangement joins TRBV5-1 to TRBJ1-2; 7 nucleotides align to TRBD1. CDR3 length: 17 amino acids. Trimming at V came to 1 base and at J to 5 bases, leaving 14 bases not matched to a gene. CDR1 is SGHRS, CDR2 YFSETQ, per germline.

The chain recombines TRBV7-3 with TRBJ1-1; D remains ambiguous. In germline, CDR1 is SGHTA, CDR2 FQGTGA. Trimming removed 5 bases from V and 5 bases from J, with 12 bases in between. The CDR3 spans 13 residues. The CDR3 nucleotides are TGTGCCAGCAGCCTACACCCGGGGACTGAAGCTTTCTTT. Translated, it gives CASSLHPGTEAFF.